The T cell receptor (beta chain) described here comes from a study of blood T cell repertoires in COVID-19. On the study more broadly: Nucleic acid was either cDNA or gDNA, and it came from T cells, B-cell-depleted T cells, or PBMCs.

The participants were between about 18 and 90 years old and came from fewer than 25 US areas. This clone showed up just a few times. Per the germline V gene, CDR1 is MDHEN and CDR2 is SYDVKM. This CDR3 comprises 17 residues. Trimming left V 6 bases short and J 2 bases short, with 22 bases between. Assay: immunoSEQ multiplex PCR; the TCRdb copy retains only in-frame clones and omits some. The profile shows over 250,000 clones, roughly nine tenths of them singletons. The sequencing sample was made of PBMCs or T cells enriched from blood (not recorded which). This chain joins TRBV28 and TRBJ1-2, with D perhaps matching TRBD1 (5 bases). This TCR came from a woman younger than 35 who had recovered from COVID-19. CDR3 in DNA: TGTGCCAGCAGATTCGCGAACTACGACAGTGGAAACTATGGCTACACCTTC. Translation: CASRFANYDSGNYGYTF.